This T cell receptor (beta chain) derives from a study of blood T cell repertoires in COVID-19. Sequenced by immunoSEQ multiplex PCR; TCRdb stores in-frame clones only, minus some. The table includes more than 200,000 clones, approximately 79% detected once. Trimming stripped 3 bases from V and 2 bases from J, with 7 bases between. CDR1 MDHEN and CDR2 SYDVKM come from the germline V gene. The length of the CDR3 is 14 residues. The chain recombines TRBV28 with TRBJ2-2; no reliable D call. The sequenced sample consisted of peripheral blood. This TCR came from a woman in her thirties or forties with active or convalescent COVID-19. As DNA, the CDR3 is TGTGCCAGCAGTTTTCCTACTAACACCGGGGAGCTGTTTTTT. It specifies CASSFPTNTGELFF.